These 14 T cell receptor beta chains came from one sample sequenced in a study of graft-versus-host responses after intestinal transplantation. Intraepithelial and lamina propria lymphocytes were freed from processed graft tissue. Sequencing used immunoSEQ multiplex PCR; TCRdb keeps in-frame clones, though not all of them. Counted here are 11,000 to 15,000 clones, 77% occurring once; the ten biggest clones make up over 3.5%. The sequencing used ileum tissue, collected 27 days after intestinal transplant. Source of these receptors: a human patient who received an intestinal transplant, so some T cells may come from the graft donor.

The chain is built from TRBV7-2 and TRBJ1-2; 8 bases match TRBD1. The germline V gene has CDR1 SGHTA and CDR2 FQGNSA. J gave up 8 bases and V 5 bases, and 10 bases lay outside the gene matches. The CDR3 sequence is 14 residues long. DNA for the CDR3: TGTGCCAGCAGCCACCCCGGACAGGGACGGGGCTACACCTTC. Amino acid sequence: CASSHPGQGRGYTF.

This chain joins TRBV2 and TRBJ1-6; possibly TRBD1 for D (5 bases). The germline V and J ends were trimmed by 2 bases and 9 bases, with 8 bases remaining between them. Germline V gene sequence: CDR1 SNHLY, CDR2 FYNNEI. This CDR3 has 13 amino acids. This chain's CDR3 is CASSEQGGSPLHF. The CDR3 bases are TGTGCCAGCAGTGAACAGGGCGGTTCACCCCTCCACTTT.

The chain uses TRBV20-1 and TRBJ1-1; D unresolved. CDR1 and CDR2 (germline): DFQATT, SNEGSKA (reference sequence). With 3 bases removed from V and 5 bases from J, the gap between germline ends came to 7 bases. The CDR3 has 11 amino acids. CDR3 region: CSASPKTEAFF. The CDR3 DNA reads as TGCAGTGCTAGCCCTAAAACTGAAGCTTTCTTT.

This clone is a singleton in its sample. The chain carries TRBV30 and TRBJ1-1, with D hard to call. The germline CDR1 and CDR2 sequences are GTSNPN and SVGIG (reference sequence). V lost 3 bases to trimming and J lost 4 bases, with 15 bases between them. The CDR3 covers 14 residues. CDR3 nucleotide sequence: TGTGCCTGGAGGATCTTGTCACTGAGCACTGAAGCTTTCTTT. Encoded protein: CAWRILSLSTEAFF.

The V gene is TRBV28, the J gene TRBJ2-1; D is possibly TRBD1 (6 bases). This CDR3 is built from 15 residues. V was trimmed by 3 bases and J by 3 bases, leaving 12 bases between them. CDR1 MDHEN and CDR2 SYDVKM come from the germline V gene. The CDR3 region has the DNA TGTGCCAGCAGTTTCGCGAGGACAGTCTACAATGAGCAGTTCTTC. The encoded protein is CASSFARTVYNEQFF.

The chain employs TRBV11-3 and TRBJ2-5; TRBD2 matches 12 bases. With V trimmed by 1 base and J by 0 bases, 6 bases remained unmatched. From germline, CDR1 is SGHNT and CDR2 YENEEA. The CDR3 contains 18 residues. The CDR3 nucleotides are TGTGCCAGCAGCTTAGGAAGACTAGCGGGGGCCCACCAAGAGACCCAGTACTTC. This gives the protein CASSLGRLAGAHQETQYF.

V gene TRBV4-2 combines with J gene TRBJ2-7, with 12 nucleotides matching TRBD2. The germline V gene has CDR1 LGHNA and CDR2 YNFKEQ. The J segment lost 4 bases and the V segment lost 4 bases, leaving 5 bases of the junction unmatched. The CDR3 totals 15 residues. The CDR3 DNA reads as TGTGCCAGCAGCCTAACTAGCGGGGGGCCTTACGAGCAGTACGTC. Translating it yields CASSLTSGGPYEQYV.

V usage is TRBV6-1 and J usage is TRBJ1-1, with TRBD1 matching 9 bases. The germline V gene encodes CDR1 MNHNS and CDR2 SASEGT. The CDR3 length is 13 residues. Trimming at V came to 4 bases and at J to 3 bases, leaving 0 bases not matched to a gene. The CDR3 loop is CASSGDRDTEAFF. DNA for the CDR3: TGTGCCAGCAGTGGGGACAGGGACACTGAAGCTTTCTTT.

The chain combines TRBV6-5 with TRBJ1-2, with TRBD1 matching 8 bases. The CDR3 is 15 amino acids. After removal of 1 base from V and 5 bases from J, the junction contained 6 bases not matched to a gene. Per the germline V gene, CDR1 is MNHEY and CDR2 is SVGAGI. The CDR3 coding sequence is TGTGCCAGCAGTTACTGGCAGGGGGCCCTTTATGGCTACACCTTC. This translates into CASSYWQGALYGYTF.

The chain has TRBV2 and TRBJ1-2, with a weak D call TRBD1 (5 bases). The CDR3 extends over 17 amino acids. Trimming took 10 bases from V and 0 from J, leaving 24 bases between them. Germline V gene lookup returns CDR1 SNHLY and CDR2 FYNNEI. CDR3 bases: TGTGCCACCCACGCCGGGGGTCTCCCACTAGCTAACTATGGCTACACCTTC. Translated: CATHAGGLPLANYGYTF.

The chain couples TRBV5-5 to TRBJ1-5; 8 bases fit TRBD1. The V segment lost 4 bases and the J segment 7 bases; nucleotides outside the gene matches: 10. Germline lookup yields CDR1 SGHKS and CDR2 YYEKEE (reference sequence). The CDR3 sequence is 15 residues long. This CDR3 reads CASSIGQGIPQPQHF. The CDR3 DNA is TGTGCCAGCAGCATAGGACAGGGCATCCCCCAGCCCCAGCATTTT. Full variable domain (rest looked up from reference TRBV5-5 and TRBJ1-5): DAGVTQSPTHLIKTRGQQVTLRCSPISGHKSVSWYQQVLGQGPQFIFQYYEKEERGRGNFPDRFSARQFPNYSSELNVNALLLGDSALYLCASSIGQGIPQPQHFGDGTRLSIL.

The V and J genes are TRBV28 and TRBJ2-1; 13 bases align to TRBD2. This CDR3 contains 14 residues. After removal of 8 bases from V and 6 bases from J, the junction contained 4 bases not matched to a gene. CDR1 is MDHEN and CDR2 is SYDVKM in the germline V gene. CDR3 nucleotide sequence: TGTGCCAGCCTGGGACTAGCGGGGACCAATGAGCAGTTCTTC. Translated, it gives CASLGLAGTNEQFF.

The chain uses TRBV7-2 and TRBJ2-5; perhaps TRBD2 as D (7 bases). The CDR3 covers 14 residues. Looked up from germline, CDR1 is SGHTA and CDR2 is FQGNSA. Trimming pared 3 bases from V and 3 bases from J, leaving 11 bases between. The CDR3 coding sequence is TGTGCCAGCAGCTTCGGGGGGCAAGAAGAGACCCAGTACTTC. Protein: CASSFGGQEETQYF.

This chain joins TRBV4-2 and TRBJ1-2; a possible D gene is TRBD1 (6 bases). The CDR3 extends over 16 amino acids. Germline V gene data show CDR1 as LGHNA and CDR2 as YNFKEQ. V lost 4 bases, J lost 7 bases, and 22 bases lay in between. Here the CDR3 reads CASSLRLGGGGSGYTF. The CDR3 nucleotides are TGTGCCAGCAGCCTCAGATTGGGGGGCGGGGGGAGTGGCTACACCTTC.